A selection of T cell receptor beta chains follows, all from one sample in a study of Ad26.COV2.S vaccination and SARS-CoV-2 variants. Assay used: immunoSEQ multiplex PCR; TCRdb lists only in-frame clones, some missing. The sample holds hundreds of thousands of clones, more than 70% seen once. Here the sequenced sample was peripheral blood, taken in a trial of Ad26.COV2.S vaccine versus placebo. Source of these receptors: a person aged 18-65 years who received the Ad26.COV2.S COVID-19 vaccine or a placebo. Each CDR3 is given with its conserved first and last residue. D genes are given only for firm matches. Only some rows state a clone size, as once, few, many or a class for expanded clones.

>-|TRBV6-5|-|TRBJ1-2
CASSHVADGRSGYTF
TGTGCCAGCAGTCACGTCGCGGACGGTCGCTCTGGCTACACCTTC
>-|TRBV21-1|-|TRBJ2-7
CASSKGGREVGEQYF
TGTGCCAGCAGCAAAGGTGGCAGGGAGGTTGGAGAGCAGTACTTC
>-|TRBV9|-|TRBJ1-6
CASSVASGTGYNSPLHF
TGTGCCAGCAGCGTGGCCTCCGGGACGGGCTATAATTCACCCCTCCACTTT
>once|TRBV19|-|TRBJ1-5
CASSLTGGGGVQPQHF
TGTGCCAGTAGTCTGACAGGCGGAGGGGGAGTTCAGCCCCAGCATTTT
>-|TRBV5-8|TRBD1|TRBJ1-2
CASSPPVDRVHGYTF
TGTGCCAGCAGTCCCCCGGTGGACAGGGTTCATGGCTACACCTTC
>-|TRBV9|-|TRBJ1-2
CASSVGPALDYGYTF
TGTGCCAGCAGCGTAGGTCCAGCCTTGGACTATGGCTACACCTTC
>few|TRBV7-8|-|TRBJ2-2
CASSVQGLAGELFF
TGTGCCAGCAGCGTACAGGGTCTGGCCGGGGAGCTGTTTTTT
>once|TRBV18|TRBD2|TRBJ2-2
CASSPREGPGELFF
TGTGCCAGCTCACCACGGGAGGGCCCCGGGGAGCTGTTTTTT
>-|TRBV29-1|-|TRBJ2-5
CSVVGGLKETQYF
TGCAGCGTTGTTGGGGGGCTGAAGGAGACCCAGTACTTC
>-|TRBV10-3|TRBD2|TRBJ2-7
CAISEGLAEWYF
TGTGCCATCAGTGAGGGACTAGCGGAGTGGTACTTC
>-|TRBV10-3|-|TRBJ2-4
CAIDLGLAKNIQYF
TGTGCCATCGACCTGGGCCTAGCCAAAAACATTCAGTACTTC
>few|TRBV19|-|TRBJ1-4
CASSNLLGEKLFF
TGTGCCAGTAGCAACCTCCTCGGCGAAAAACTGTTTTTT
>-|TRBV27|TRBD2|TRBJ2-5
CASGTSGISETQYF
TGTGCCAGCGGGACTAGCGGGATCTCGGAGACCCAGTACTTC
>-|TRBV29-1|TRBD2|TRBJ2-7
CSVSLAGAYEQYF
TGCAGCGTTAGCCTAGCGGGAGCTTACGAGCAGTACTTC
>-|TRBV18|-|TRBJ1-6
CASSPTAINSPLHF
TGTGCCAGCTCACCCACAGCGATTAATTCACCCCTCCACTTT
>-|TRBV19|-|TRBJ1-5
CASTGDGDQPQHF
TGTGCCAGTACGGGGGATGGAGACCAGCCCCAGCATTTT
>-|TRBV6-2/TRBV6-3|TRBD1|TRBJ2-7
CASSSTGTGPYEQYF
TGTGCCAGCAGTTCTACCGGGACAGGGCCATACGAGCAGTACTTC
>-|TRBV7-6|-|TRBJ1-1
CASSLWEGNTEAFF
TGTGCCAGCAGCTTATGGGAGGGGAACACTGAAGCTTTCTTT
>-|TRBV6-6|-|TRBJ2-2
CASSYRSPGELFF
TGTGCCAGCAGTTACAGATCCCCCGGGGAGCTGTTTTTT
>once|TRBV30|-|TRBJ1-6
CASRVGNSPLHF
TGTGCCTCTCGAGTCGGTAATTCACCCCTCCACTTT
>-|TRBV2|TRBD1|TRBJ2-1
CASASPTGGTYNEQFF
TGTGCCAGCGCCTCCCCTACAGGGGGCACCTACAATGAGCAGTTCTTC
>-|TRBV27|TRBD1|TRBJ1-1
CASSLYMTGTGTEAFF
TGTGCCAGCAGTTTGTATATGACCGGGACAGGGACTGAAGCTTTCTTT